The 13 T cell receptor beta chains below all came from one sample that was sequenced in a study of cytomegalovirus exposure and HLA in healthy donors. Assay used: immunoSEQ multiplex PCR; TCRdb lists only in-frame clones, some missing. The sample records 150,000 to 200,000 clones, roughly 85% being singletons. Sequencing was carried out using PBMCs. The receptors come from a man aged 18 to 29 in good health and CMV-seropositive.

The gene calls are TRBV28 and TRBJ2-7; D gene unclear. Trimming stripped 5 bases from V and 6 bases from J, with 17 bases between. Germline CDR1 and CDR2: MDHEN and SYDVKM. The CDR3 runs to 14 residues. The CDR3 coding sequence is TGTGCCAGCAGTCCCACTCGCACGCGCTCCGAGCAGTACTTC. As protein: CASSPTRTRSEQYF.

The CDR3 reads CASSLRGDSSYNEQFF. As DNA, the CDR3 is TGTGCCAGCAGCTTAAGGGGGGACAGCTCCTACAATGAGCAGTTCTTC. The chain recombines TRBV11-2 with TRBJ2-1; D might be TRBD1 (7 bases). V was trimmed by 2 bases and J by 0 bases, leaving 11 bases between them. Germline V gene lookup returns CDR1 SGHAT and CDR2 FQNNGV. This CDR3 is built from 16 residues.

This chain connects TRBV6-5 to TRBJ2-5; 7 bases agree with TRBD2. The CDR3 runs to 15 residues. The junction had 8 bases not matched to a gene; V was cut back by 2 bases and J by 5 bases. The V gene's germline CDR1 is MNHEY and CDR2 SVGAGI. The CDR3 DNA sequence: TGTGCCAGCAGTTACACGGCGGGGAGGGCGGAGACCCAGTACTTC. It translates to CASSYTAGRAETQYF.

This clone is a singleton in its sample. The rearrangement joins TRBV28 to TRBJ1-1; 8 nucleotides agree with TRBD1. V lost 3 bases to trimming and J lost 0 bases; unmatched junction nucleotides: 9. Germline V gives CDR1 MDHEN, CDR2 SYDVKM. CDR3 size: 17 residues. CDR3 DNA sequence: TGTGCCAGCAGTTTGTCGACAGGGGCTGGAATGAACACTGAAGCTTTCTTT. As protein: CASSLSTGAGMNTEAFF. Combining the CDR3 with reference TRBV28 and TRBJ1-1 gives the whole variable domain DVKVTQSSRYLVKRTGEKVFLECVQDMDHENMFWYRQDPGLGLRLIYFSYDVKMKEKGDIPEGYSVSREKKERFSLILESASTNQTSMYLCASSLSTGAGMNTEAFFGQGTRLTVV.

The chain joins TRBV5-1 to TRBJ1-2; unclear D gene. The CDR3 is 13 residues long. From germline, CDR1 is SGHRS and CDR2 YFSETQ. V shed 0 bases and J shed 4 bases, with 7 bases lying between them. CDR3 DNA: TGCGCCAGCAGCTTGGAGGCGGGCTATGGCTACACCTTC. This sequence encodes CASSLEAGYGYTF.

This clone has just a few counts. The chain joins TRBV5-5 to TRBJ2-1; D is unclear. The CDR3 sequence is 16 residues long. Germline values: CDR1 SGHKS, CDR2 YYEKEE (reference sequence). Deletions cut 0 bases from V and 1 base from J, with 11 bases between. The CDR3 loop reads CASSLAPAGSYNEQFF. The DNA for the CDR3 is TGTGCCAGCAGCTTGGCCCCGGCAGGTTCCTACAATGAGCAGTTCTTC.

The gene calls are TRBV27 and TRBJ1-2; TRBD1 aligns across 9 bases. From germline, CDR1 is MNHEY and CDR2 SMNVEV (reference sequence). This CDR3 has 14 amino acids. The J segment lost 3 bases and the V segment lost 6 bases, leaving 5 bases of the junction unmatched. CDR3 nucleotides: TGTGCCAGCAGGCACAGGGGGCCGGACTATGGCTACACCTTC. Translating it yields CASRHRGPDYGYTF.

The CDR3 protein is CASSRQRGYTF. CDR3 DNA: TGTGCCAGCAGTCGACAGCGCGGCTACACCTTC. This chain links TRBV28 with TRBJ1-2, with a tentative D call TRBD1 (5 bases). The CDR3 length is 11 residues. The germline gives CDR1 MDHEN, CDR2 SYDVKM. V was cut by 5 bases and J by 8 bases, with 9 bases left in between.

The rearrangement links TRBV5-8 to TRBJ1-1; D possibly corresponds to TRBD1 (5 bases). Trimming cost V 3 bases and J 4 bases, with 16 bases left between them. Germline CDR1 SGHTS, CDR2 YDEGEE. CDR3 length: 15 residues. CDR3 residues: CASSSRTRRFTEAFF. CDR3 coding DNA: TGTGCCAGCAGCTCACGGACAAGAAGATTCACTGAAGCTTTCTTT.

V gene TRBV12-2 combines with J gene TRBJ1-6; the DNA was not compared with TRBD1, the D call given in the table. TRBV12-2 is given as a pseudogene. This CDR3 comprises 15 residues. CDR3 nucleotides: TGTGCAAGTCGCTTAGGCACAGGGGGCAATTCACCCCTCCACTTT. This gives the protein CASRLGTGGNSPLHF.

This clone was picked up one time. The chain recombines TRBV5-6 with TRBJ2-5; a possible D gene is TRBD1 (5 bases). Germline CDR1 and CDR2: SGHDT and YYEEEE. V lost 0 bases, J lost 9 bases, and 12 bases lay in between. The CDR3 has 13 residues. CDR3 bases: TGTGCCAGCAGCTTGGCCGTTGGGGCGGCCCAGTACTTC. Protein: CASSLAVGAAQYF.

The chain couples TRBV4-1 to TRBJ1-1; D not resolved. This CDR3 is 14 amino acids long. Trimming left V 10 bases short and J 3 bases short, with 18 bases between. CDR1 is MGHRA and CDR2 is YSYEKL in the germline V gene. The CDR3 bases are TGCGCCACCAGTCGGGCCCCGGAGGACACTGAAGCTTTCTTT. Translated, it gives CATSRAPEDTEAFF.

Of note for this clone: The sample holds other DNA sequences that translate to the same CDR3. The chain combines TRBV5-6 with TRBJ2-7; D perhaps matches TRBD1 (5 bases). V lost 4 bases and J 2 bases, leaving 7 bases between the germline ends. This CDR3 has 12 amino acids. CDR1 and CDR2 (germline): SGHDT, YYEEEE. The CDR3 DNA sequence: TGTGCCAGCAGCCGACAGACCTACGAGCAGTACTTC. Its translation is CASSRQTYEQYF.